The following is a TCR beta chain sequence with its context. Its antigen is not yet known. Base quality data are lacking; no much larger clone is found one base away. CDR1 and CDR2 (ENHRY, SYGVKD) derive from the germline V gene. Here V drops 10 bases and J drops 5 bases, and the junction holds 6 bases not matched to any gene. The CDR3 holds 14 amino acids from the cysteine to the phenylalanine. Left in the record is the CDR3 DNA by itself, 42 bases read in frame from the first base. Libraries were made using 5' RACE. The run used an Illumina HiSeq 2500. A second about 7 to 12 cycle PCR used a sample-barcoded 5' primer and a J-beta primer mix. A template-switch 5' adaptor carrying 12 random nucleotides introduced a unique molecular identifier onto each TCR beta cDNA molecule. At least 2.5 million CDR3-containing paired-end reads were obtained from each sample. All of the RNA was converted into first-strand cDNA using the Mint cDNA synthesis kit, with a TRBC-specific oligonucleotide serving as the primer. Following uracil-DNA glycosylase treatment, all cDNA underwent a first 18-cycle PCR with the universal primers M1SS and BC2_uni_R. In the original analysis: For normalization, 1 million high-quality reads were randomly selected from each sample, with every read carrying a distinct molecular identifier. Instead of being binned into consensus sequences, reads with shared molecular identifiers were discarded. MiTCR, run with a Q25 quality threshold and the strictest error-elimination algorithm, handled CDR3 identification, clonotype clustering and error correction. A nonparametric unseen species model using Euler transformation provided a lower-bound estimate of total TCR beta diversity. TCRdb trimmed the raw reads at Q25, called clones with MiXCR and kept productive beta chains. Rows with one shared CDR3 protein collapse into an entry with the most common genes and DNA. TCRdb, not the original authors, processed these V and J calls. The sample profile shows 850,000 to 1,000,000 distinct CDR3 sequences; around 48% of them were found once. The ten largest clonotypes hold around an eighth of the sample.

The sample originates from a study of blood T cells in healthy people across ages (dated by TCRdb to about 2015). Describing the broader study: In model experiments, template switching captured roughly one uniquely barcoded TCR beta cDNA molecule for every two T cells. The study measured age-related changes in TCR beta repertoire diversity using deep sequencing normalized with unique cDNA molecular identifiers. For two donors (one aged 18 to 30 and one aged 80 or older), the study analyzed two additional independent replicas of 1 million unique cDNA reads from the same blood draw. To avoid experimental bias, donors of different ages were spread randomly across the sequencing lanes. Four age groups were formed from the donors: young (average around 15 years), middle-aged (more than 35), aged (about 62) and long-lived (roughly 88).

The roughly 42 donors, aged about 6 to 100 years, were systemically healthy Caucasian individuals from Russia. Each donor gave 9.5 to 10 milliliters of peripheral blood, drawn into EDTA-treated Vacutainer tubes. Ficoll-Paque density-gradient centrifugation was used to isolate PBMCs, with at least 7 million per sample. Trizol reagent was used to extract total RNA from PBMCs, with at least 5 micrograms per sample. For every donor, an aliquot of PBMCs went through flow cytometry to measure the percentages of naive CD45RAhigh/CD27high T cells. Beyond this particular receptor, the publication reports: Donor CMV infection status was unknown, potentially confounding age-related changes in expanded clonotypes. Compared with the aged group, the long-lived group had more naive CD4+ T cells, fewer expanded clones and increased TCR diversity, suggesting age selection. As age increased, observed TCR beta diversity per million T cells dropped in a roughly linear way, and a significant reduction was already evident by age roughly 36. Bulk unsorted PBMC profiling prevented conclusive comparison of naive and antigen-experienced compartments. Total diversity estimates from one million sequenced T cells were considered lower bounds and underestimates. The percentage of naive T cells measured by flow cytometry correlated strongly with observed TCR beta diversity.

Material for sequencing was blood. This clonotype originated in a man aged 25-45 years in good health. The V and J genes are TRBV10-3 and TRBJ2-3, and 13 junction bases match TRBD2. CDR3 loop: CATRTSGGEDTQYF. The DNA sequence reads TGTGCCACACGGACTAGCGGGGGCGAAGATACGCAGTATTTT.